This TCR beta chain was sequenced during a study of shared clonotypes between healthy human individuals. Clones were sequenced by immunoSEQ multiplex PCR, and TCRdb holds only the in-frame ones, with some missing. In the table there are around 1.9 million clones, under 95% of which are singletons. CD45RO negativity and positive selection for CCR7 defined naive CD8 cells, a population that excluded terminally differentiated effector memory CD45RA+ cells. CDR1 is SNHLY, CDR2 FYNNEI, per germline. J was trimmed by 5 bases and V by 2 bases; bases with no gene match: 10. CDR3 length: 16 residues. The chain recombines TRBV2 with TRBJ2-7; 9 nucleotides align to TRBD1. This clonotype was obtained from a man in his late teens or twenties in good health. Some clones in this sample may be carry-over from other donors' samples. The sequencing sample was made of naive CD8+ T cells from PBMCs. The CDR3 sequence is CASSERLGTGIHEQYF. The CDR3, as DNA: TGTGCCAGCAGTGAAAGGTTGGGGACAGGGATCCACGAGCAGTACTTC.